This paragraph covers one TCR beta chain sequence. Its antigen is unknown. Nothing much larger sits one base from this clone, and base qualities are not available. This sample was taken from a study of T cell changes during pregnancy in multiple sclerosis (dated by TCRdb to between 2017 and 2020). Looking at the study overall: The study examined how the T cell repertoire changed over the course of pregnancy in women with multiple sclerosis.

Library preparation employed the immunoSEQ multiplex PCR assay. Imported from immuneACCESS, the table was reduced by TCRdb to in-frame sequences with V and J called. These copies leave out some clones; in studies compared against another copy, an unresolved V gene accounts for under half, and the cause of the remainder is not known. The sample data list approximately 70,000 clones, and 91% of these were observed just once. Less than 0.85% of the sample belongs to the ten largest clones. Sequences SQVTM (CDR1) and ANQGSEA (CDR2) are obtained from the germline V gene. CDR3 length: 12 amino acids, cysteine to phenylalanine. Just CDR3 DNA is preserved here, 36 bases in frame from base 1. The junction carries 12 bases between V and J, which are trimmed by 7 bases and 6 bases respectively.

The source of this sequence is a female donor in good health, enrolled as a control in a pregnancy study. Recombination connected TRBV29-1 to TRBJ2-2; the D gene identity is not certain. The sequenced sample was peripheral blood, obtained in the third trimester of pregnancy. The bases read TGCAGCGGTCTACCCGGGTCCGGGGAGCTGTTTTTT. This is translated as CSGLPGSGELFF.